Here is one T cell receptor (beta chain) with its context. Amplification of TCR beta used genomic DNA extracted from peripheral blood. Trimming pared 4 bases from V and 0 bases from J, leaving 6 bases between. From germline, CDR1 is KGHSH and CDR2 LQKENI. The CDR3 is 13 residues long. This sample is part of a study of T cell repertoires in aging, cancer and after chemotherapy. A mixed TRB-A/B primer pool amplified rearranged TRB by multiplex touch-down PCR. TCRdb fed the multiplex PCR reads into MiXCR, producing one record per CDR3 protein. The sample has about 4,900 distinct CDR3 sequences, 35% to 55% seen once.

Sequencing was performed on blood. This TCR was recovered from a human donor in good health. The rearrangement links TRBV18 to TRBJ1-1; D unclear. The CDR3 reads CASSRTLNTEAFF. The CDR3 nucleotides read TGTGCCAGCTCACGGACGCTGAACACTGAAGCTTTCTTT.